This T cell receptor beta chain is drawn from a study of shared clonotypes between healthy human individuals (dated by TCRdb to about 2020). Study-level background: Three men and a couple of women, aged 18 to 49 years, made up the cohort. Between about 0.94 and 10 billion PBMCs per donor were obtained by leukapheresis. The study deeply sequenced blood TCR repertoires of five healthy adults to estimate repertoire size and the extent of clonotype sharing between individuals. For each donor, three plates each were used for CD4 naive and CD4 memory, two plates were used for CD8 naive, and one plate was used for CD8 memory. Different laboratories and diverse techniques were used to prepare libraries and sequence TCR repertoires, to increase sequencing depth and limit assay-specific biases. Broader findings and caveats from the paper: Sampling was restricted to blood, and TCR repertoires in tissue are likely to differ from TCR repertoires in blood. Across four donors, approximately 5% of naive CD4, roughly 3.8% of naive CD8, approximately 2.5% of memory CD4, and approximately 0.4% of memory CD8 clonotypes were shared. Compared with non-shared clonotypes, the clonotypes found in all four sorted-subset donors had higher generation probabilities. The small number of donors limited the genetic and exposure-history diversity represented. Naive subsets generally had larger estimated clonotype richness than memory subsets. Incomplete sequencing was indicated by rarefaction of sorted-subset datasets, despite the large sequencing depth. Pairwise subsampling led to the expectation that sequencing depth would affect the degree of clonotype sharing among donors.

Using the deep immunoSEQ assay, TCR CDR3 regions were amplified from genomic DNA by multiplex PCR. Extracted genomic DNA from each cell subset was spread evenly across all wells of several immunoSEQ 96-well plates, with each plate serving as a replicate. For sorted subsets, each replicate PCR was loaded with about 0.2 ug genomic DNA, equivalent to 32,000 or so T cell genomes. Purified libraries were quantified with a Qubit 3.0 fluorometer, sized on a Bioanalyzer 2100, and re-quantified with the KAPA Library Quantification kit. Every immunoSEQ 96-well plate was sequenced on a separate single-read 150-cycle Illumina NextSeq 550 flow cell. Per the original workflow: The immunoSEQ output contained only junctional sequences without quality scores, so filtering could not match that applied to full-length reads. Sequences were annotated with PyIR, a Python wrapper for IgBLAST v1.9, and V/J genes and CDR3 were assigned using IMGT germline references. Reads were removed for weak V/J assignments (E-value above 1e-6), missing CDR3, stop codons, out-of-frame junctions, or ambiguous translated residues. V3J clonotypes were defined as sequences sharing an identical inferred V gene, J gene, and CDR3 amino acid sequence. To compute the percentage overlap between repertoires, the number of shared unique clonotypes was divided by the size of the smaller repertoire. Richness of each repertoire was evaluated using RTK rarefaction, the Chao1 estimator, and Recon v2.1 estimates of unobserved clonotypes. For all TCRbeta clonotypes obtained by the gDNA method from a few donors, generation probabilities were computed with OLGA. Here the immuneACCESS table is served through TCRdb, limited to in-frame sequences with V and J called. Missing clones are a known gap in these copies; in checked studies unresolved V genes cover under half, and the rest lacks a known reason. V, J and clone size are those of that table, while D and trimming were read from the DNA. For this sample there are roughly 1,800,000 clones; approximately 94% appear just once. The biggest ten clones account for 1% to 1.5% of the sample.

CD8 naive samples consisted of CD45RO-negative cells that were positively selected for CCR7, yielding a CD45RA+CCR7+ population without TemRA cells. Healthy HIV-negative adults with no recently reported acute infections or vaccinations were included as donors. Every donor was a Caucasian adult living in Nashville, Tennessee, USA. Blood was collected by leukapheresis, and PBMCs were isolated by Ficoll-Histopaque density gradient centrifugation and then cryopreserved in liquid nitrogen vapor phase. Purity and quantity of every magnetically sorted T cell population were checked by analytical flow cytometry. Genomic DNA was isolated from each sorted fraction and quantified by UV absorbance on a Nanodrop 2000c. Worth noting for this clone: Its antigen has not been determined. Base qualities are not recorded, but no much larger clone differs from it by a single base.

V was cut back by 3 bases and J by 3 bases, leaving a gap of 11 bases between them. The CDR3 starts with the cysteine, ends with the phenylalanine, and has 14 residues. The DNA shown is the 42-base CDR3, in frame from base 1. For CDR1 and CDR2, the germline V gene lists SGHDT and YYEEEE. Sequenced input: naive CD8+ T cells sorted from blood. Interpreted using the paper, the cell subset or site label stands for: CD45RA+CCR7+. The chain uses TRBV5-6 and TRBJ2-3; a tentative D match to TRBD2 spans 6 bases. This TCR was sampled from a man younger than 35 in good health. CDR3 loop: CASSWGTATDTQYF. The nucleotide sequence is given as TGTGCCAGCAGCTGGGGGACTGCTACAGATACGCAGTATTTT. This CDR3, with the reference TRBV5-6 and TRBJ2-3 proteins standing in past its ends, gives the full variable domain DAGVTQSPTHLIKTRGQQVTLRCSPKSGHDTVSWYQQALGQGPQFIFQYYEEEERQRGNFPDRFSGHQFPNYSSELNVNALLLGDSALYLCASSWGTATDTQYFGPGTRLTVL.